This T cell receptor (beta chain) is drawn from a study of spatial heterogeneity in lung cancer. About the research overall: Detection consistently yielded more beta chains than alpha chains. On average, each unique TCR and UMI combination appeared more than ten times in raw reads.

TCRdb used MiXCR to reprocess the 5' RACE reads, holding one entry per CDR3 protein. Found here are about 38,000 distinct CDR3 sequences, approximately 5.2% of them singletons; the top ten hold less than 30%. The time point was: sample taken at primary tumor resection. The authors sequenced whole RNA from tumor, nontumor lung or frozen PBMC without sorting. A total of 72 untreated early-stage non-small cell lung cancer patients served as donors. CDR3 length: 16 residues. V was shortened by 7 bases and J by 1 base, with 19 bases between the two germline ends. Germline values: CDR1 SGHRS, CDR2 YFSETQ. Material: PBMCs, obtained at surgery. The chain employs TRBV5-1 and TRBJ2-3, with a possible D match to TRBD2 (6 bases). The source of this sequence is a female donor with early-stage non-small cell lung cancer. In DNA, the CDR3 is TGCGCCAGCCACGGTAGCGCGGGGAGACGCACAGATACGCAGTATTTT. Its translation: CASHGSAGRRTDTQYF. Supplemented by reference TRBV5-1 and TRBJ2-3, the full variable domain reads KAGVTQTPRYLIKTRGQQVTLSCSPISGHRSVSWYQQTPGQGLQFLFEYFSETQRNKGNFPGRFSGRQFSNSRSEMNVSTLELGDSALYLCASHGSAGRRTDTQYFGPGTRLTVL.